Sequencing of this T cell receptor beta chain was carried out in a study of blood T cell repertoires in COVID-19. The overall study: Spain, Italy and the United States supplied samples that represented acute and convalescent COVID-19. From T cells, B-cell-depleted T cells, or PBMCs came the material, which was cDNA or gDNA.

Enrollees, about 18 to 89 years old, lived in about two dozen US areas. In the original workflow: Estimation of nucleated cell counts was performed using reference gene primer amplification. The data were produced by immunoSEQ multiplex PCR, yet TCRdb's version contains in-frame clones alone and is incomplete. That table gives V, J and clone size, and the DNA gave D and trimming. Of 250,000 or so clones in the sample, about nine tenths are singletons; the top ten hold about 4%. Germline CDR1 is SGDLS and CDR2 is YYNGEE. This CDR3 has 15 amino acids. V lost 2 bases to trimming and J lost 0 bases; unmatched junction nucleotides: 4.

Input material: PBMCs or T cells enriched from blood (not recorded which). This rearrangement joins TRBV9 to TRBJ2-7; TRBD1 matches 8 bases. This TCR was sampled from a woman under 40 with acute COVID-19. CDR3 region: CASSVAGGASYEQYF. The CDR3 coding sequence is TGTGCCAGCAGCGTGGCAGGGGGCGCCTCCTACGAGCAGTACTTC.